Listed below are T cell receptor beta chains from one sample, sequenced in a study of blood T cells in healthy people across ages. TCRdb fed the 5' RACE reads into MiXCR, producing one record per CDR3 protein. The sample lists about 780,000 distinct CDR3 sequences; approximately 59% were seen once. The sample was blood. Receptors originate from a man aged 25-45 years in good health. The CDR3 runs from the conserved cysteine through the conserved F or W. A D gene is named only where the DNA matches it firmly. Not all rows give a size; the values are once, few, many and, for expanded clones, a class.

V gene	J gene	clone size	D gene	CDR3 protein	CDR3 DNA
TRBV7-8	TRBJ2-6	few	TRBD1	CASSDRDRGSGANVLTF	TGTGCCAGCAGCGACCGGGACAGGGGTTCTGGGGCCAACGTCCTGACTTTC
TRBV15	TRBJ2-1	once	TRBD2	CATSRGLAGNEQFF	TGTGCCACCAGCAGAGGACTAGCGGGCAATGAGCAGTTCTTC
TRBV7-9	TRBJ2-1	NA	NA	CATITEVQFF	TGTGCCACCATTACAGAAGTGCAGTTCTTC
TRBV25-1	TRBJ1-6	many	NA	CASSESPHAGEGSPLHF	TGTGCCAGCAGTGAATCCCCCCATGCAGGGGAAGGTTCACCCCTCCACTTT
TRBV29-1	TRBJ2-4	few	NA	CSVESHQNIQYF	TGCAGCGTTGAATCACACCAAAACATTCAGTACTTC
TRBV29-1	TRBJ2-7	NA	NA	CSVAPRGSINEQYF	TGCAGCGTTGCCCCCAGGGGCTCGATCAACGAGCAGTACTTC
TRBV20-1	TRBJ1-6	few	NA	CSASRDGIIYNSPLHF	TGCAGTGCTAGTAGGGACGGAATAATTTATAATTCACCCCTCCACTTT
TRBV25-1	TRBJ1-5	few	NA	CASSESSRGNQPQHF	TGTGCCAGCAGTGAATCTTCCCGGGGGAATCAGCCCCAGCATTTT
TRBV12-3/TRBV12-4	TRBJ1-2	NA	NA	CASSFEREGYGYTF	TGTGCCAGCAGTTTCGAGCGGGAAGGGTATGGCTACACCTTC
TRBV3-1	TRBJ2-3	NA	NA	CASSLGQGGGTDTQYF	TGTGCCAGCAGCCTAGGACAAGGGGGGGGCACAGATACGCAGTATTTT
TRBV7-3	TRBJ2-1	NA	TRBD2	CASGSIAGVDNEQFF	TGTGCCAGCGGCTCCATAGCGGGGGTGGACAATGAGCAGTTCTTC
TRBV30	TRBJ1-5	NA	TRBD1	CAWSRGQGYQPQHF	TGTGCCTGGAGTCGAGGACAGGGGTATCAGCCCCAGCATTTT
TRBV28	TRBJ1-2	few	NA	CASRSPGGGANYGYTF	TGTGCCAGCAGGTCCCCCGGTGGGGGCGCTAACTATGGCTACACCTTC
TRBV4-3	TRBJ2-7	NA	TRBD2	CASSQVLAGGYEQYF	TGCGCCAGCAGCCAAGTTCTAGCGGGGGGCTACGAGCAGTACTTC
TRBV6-2/TRBV6-3	TRBJ1-2	NA	TRBD1	CASSRDRVRGYTF	TGTGCCAGCAGTCGGGACAGGGTTCGTGGCTACACCTTC
TRBV12-3/TRBV12-4	TRBJ1-5	few	NA	CASSSRVVGQGYQPQHF	TGTGCCAGCAGCTCCAGGGTCGTGGGGCAGGGTTATCAGCCCCAGCATTTT
TRBV29-1	TRBJ1-1	NA	NA	CSVPRGEDTEAFF	TGCAGCGTTCCCAGGGGAGAGGACACTGAAGCTTTCTTT
TRBV20-1	TRBJ1-5	NA	TRBD1	CSARAQQGNPQHF	TGCAGTGCTAGAGCACAACAGGGGAACCCCCAGCATTTT
TRBV4-3	TRBJ2-2	NA	TRBD1	CASSPYRGLTGELFF	TGCGCCAGCAGCCCGTACAGGGGGCTCACCGGGGAGCTGTTTTTT
TRBV21-1	TRBJ2-7	NA	NA	CASSNGQGEVYNEQYF	TGTGCCAGCAGCAATGGGCAGGGGGAGGTTTACAATGAGCAGTACTTC
TRBV9	TRBJ2-1	NA	NA	CASSVVGREQGIRNEQFF	TGTGCCAGCAGCGTAGTAGGAAGGGAGCAGGGAATTCGCAATGAGCAGTTCTTC
TRBV28	TRBJ2-5	NA	NA	CASSPRARETQYF	TGTGCCAGCAGTCCCCGGGCCCGGGAGACCCAGTACTTC
TRBV15	TRBJ2-1	NA	TRBD1	CATSRRTGGVDEQFF	TGTGCCACCAGCAGAAGGACAGGGGGTGTAGATGAGCAGTTCTTC
TRBV20-1	TRBJ2-5	once	TRBD2	CSPLAGVGETQYF	TGCAGCCCGCTAGCGGGGGTAGGGGAGACCCAGTACTTC
TRBV4-2	TRBJ2-7	NA	TRBD1	CASGPAGQGLEQYF	TGTGCCAGCGGCCCTGCGGGACAGGGCCTCGAGCAGTACTTC
TRBV20-1	TRBJ2-7	once	TRBD1	CSAGDRDTPSEQYF	TGCAGTGCTGGAGACAGGGATACTCCTAGCGAGCAGTACTTC
TRBV5-1	TRBJ1-1	NA	TRBD1	CASSFDNRGVTEAFF	TGCGCCAGCAGCTTTGATAACAGGGGAGTTACTGAAGCTTTCTTT
TRBV27	TRBJ2-1	NA	NA	CAGSYRRGEQFF	TGTGCCGGCAGTTACCGTAGAGGGGAGCAGTTCTTC
TRBV7-9	TRBJ2-7	NA	NA	CASIQDGSYEQYF	TGTGCCAGCATCCAGGACGGGTCCTACGAGCAGTACTTC
TRBV20-1	TRBJ2-3	NA	NA	CSAKGPLSTDTQYF	TGCAGTGCTAAGGGACCTTTGAGCACAGATACGCAGTATTTT
TRBV29-1	TRBJ1-1	NA	NA	CSVETFDRNTEAFF	TGCAGCGTAGAAACGTTTGACAGGAACACTGAAGCTTTCTTT
TRBV6-2/TRBV6-3	TRBJ2-5	NA	TRBD1	CANSWDSYRETQYF	TGTGCCAACAGTTGGGACAGCTATAGGGAGACCCAGTACTTC
TRBV29-1	TRBJ2-3	NA	NA	CSVDVNTDTQYF	TGCAGCGTTGATGTGAACACAGATACGCAGTATTTT
TRBV4-3	TRBJ2-7	NA	NA	CASSQEVLGSYEQYF	TGCGCCAGCAGCCAAGAGGTATTAGGGTCCTACGAGCAGTACTTC
TRBV7-2	TRBJ1-1	few	TRBD1	CASSQTGSTEAFF	TGTGCCAGCAGCCAGACAGGGAGCACTGAAGCTTTCTTT
TRBV11-3	TRBJ2-5	NA	NA	CASSNEGRETQYF	TGTGCCAGCAGTAACGAGGGGCGAGAGACCCAGTACTTC
TRBV11-1	TRBJ2-1	NA	NA	CASSPPTNNNEQFF	TGTGCCAGCAGCCCGCCGACAAACAACAATGAGCAGTTCTTC
TRBV25-1	TRBJ2-7	NA	TRBD1	CASSEWGKQGYSYEQYF	TGTGCCAGCAGTGAATGGGGCAAACAGGGGTATTCTTACGAGCAGTACTTC
TRBV27	TRBJ2-1	NA	NA	CASSPSGLLGNEQFF	TGTGCCAGCAGTCCCTCGGGCCTTTTGGGGAATGAGCAGTTCTTC
TRBV20-1	TRBJ2-7	few	NA	CSAKSGTAGEQYF	TGCAGTGCTAAAAGCGGGACAGCAGGCGAGCAGTACTTC
TRBV27	TRBJ2-2	few	NA	CASSLSSGRNTGELFF	TGTGCCAGCAGTTTATCATCGGGGAGGAACACCGGGGAGCTGTTTTTT
TRBV15	TRBJ2-4	NA	TRBD1	CATSRRTGQWGNIQYF	TGTGCCACCAGCAGACGGACAGGCCAATGGGGAAACATTCAGTACTTC
TRBV3-1	TRBJ2-3	NA	NA	CASSQRDLSDTQYF	TGTGCCAGCAGCCAACGGGACCTGAGCGATACGCAGTATTTT
TRBV19	TRBJ1-2	NA	NA	CASSIEGAGYTF	TGTGCCAGTAGTATAGAGGGGGCCGGCTACACCTTC
TRBV7-2	TRBJ2-2	many	NA	CASSLVGARLTGELFF	TGTGCCAGCAGCTTAGTTGGGGCCAGACTCACCGGGGAGCTGTTTTTT
TRBV28	TRBJ2-7	NA	NA	CASSTGTLYEQYF	TGTGCCAGCAGCACCGGGACCCTCTACGAGCAGTACTTC
TRBV11-1	TRBJ2-7	few	NA	CASSLFGGTSYEQYF	TGTGCCAGCAGTTTATTTGGGGGCACCTCCTACGAGCAGTACTTC
TRBV20-1	TRBJ2-1	NA	NA	CSARPNRGGPSNEQFF	TGCAGTGCTAGACCCAATAGGGGGGGGCCTTCCAATGAGCAGTTCTTC
TRBV6-1	TRBJ1-6	NA	NA	CASSALRTDNSPLHF	TGTGCCAGCAGTGCCCTTCGGACAGATAATTCACCCCTCCACTTT
TRBV20-1	TRBJ2-7	NA	NA	CSAPVGRGYEQYF	TGCAGTGCTCCTGTCGGCAGGGGCTACGAGCAGTACTTC
TRBV6-1	TRBJ1-4	NA	NA	CASSERGGINEKLFF	TGTGCCAGCAGTGAACGAGGGGGTATTAATGAAAAACTGTTTTTT
TRBV7-9	TRBJ1-5	NA	NA	CASSALGGRSNQPQHF	TGTGCCAGCAGCGCGCTAGGGGGGCGAAGCAATCAGCCCCAGCATTTT
TRBV27	TRBJ1-2	few	NA	CASSLSDSYGYTF	TGTGCCAGCAGTTTATCTGACAGCTATGGCTACACCTTC
TRBV14	TRBJ2-5	NA	NA	CASSQDWGQGASQETQYF	NA
TRBV29-1	TRBJ1-1	NA	NA	CSVLLMGADTEAFF	TGCAGCGTCCTCCTCATGGGAGCGGACACTGAAGCTTTCTTT
TRBV29-1	TRBJ2-3	NA	NA	CSVENQGTDTQYF	TGCAGCGTTGAAAACCAGGGAACAGATACGCAGTATTTT
TRBV15	TRBJ2-1	NA	TRBD1	CATRLTGGGEQFF	TGTGCCACCAGACTAACAGGGGGCGGTGAGCAGTTCTTC
TRBV4-2	TRBJ1-2	many	NA	CASSQVEGVSGYGYTF	TGTGCCAGCAGCCAAGTCGAGGGAGTATCTGGGTATGGCTACACCTTC
TRBV28	TRBJ2-7	NA	NA	CASSLSGTLSYEQYF	TGTGCCAGCAGTTTATCCGGGACACTCTCCTACGAGCAGTACTTC